This TCR beta chain was sequenced in a study of cytomegalovirus exposure and HLA in healthy donors. The study's findings and limits: Among TCR beta chains, those listed as cytomegalovirus-associated numbered about 160. Within the approximately 130 validation repertoires, first-cohort TCR clusters tended to co-occur, according to a later analysis.

V lost 4 bases and J 2 bases, leaving 15 bases between the germline ends. Per germline, CDR1 KGHSH and CDR2 LQKENI. The CDR3 has 16 residues. Repertoires were generated with immunoSEQ multiplex PCR, while TCRdb's copy carries only in-frame clones and drops some. This table has roughly 130,000 clones, around nine tenths appearing once. This clone was seen just once. Its antigen is still unknown. The TCR sequence derives from a man aged 30 to 45 in good health and CMV-seronegative. V and J are TRBV18 and TRBJ1-3; weak D call: TRBD1 (6 bases). Sample: PBMCs. CDR3 in amino acids: CASSQWQGSAGNTIYF. CDR3 nucleotides: TGTGCCAGCTCACAATGGCAGGGGTCGGCTGGAAACACCATATATTTT.